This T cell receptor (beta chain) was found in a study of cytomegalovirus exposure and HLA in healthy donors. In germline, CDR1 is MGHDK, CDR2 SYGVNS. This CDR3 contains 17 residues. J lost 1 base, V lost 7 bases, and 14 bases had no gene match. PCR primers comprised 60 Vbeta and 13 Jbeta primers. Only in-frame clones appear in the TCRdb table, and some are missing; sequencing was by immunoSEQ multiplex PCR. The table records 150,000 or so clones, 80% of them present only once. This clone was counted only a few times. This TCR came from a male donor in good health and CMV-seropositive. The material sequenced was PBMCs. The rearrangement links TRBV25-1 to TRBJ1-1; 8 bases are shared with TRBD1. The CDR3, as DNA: TGTGCCAGCACCTCAAGGGGCATCGGGACAGGGAACACTGAAGCTTTCTTT. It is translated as CASTSRGIGTGNTEAFF.